Following are 8 T cell receptor beta chains from one sample sequenced in a study of cytomegalovirus exposure and HLA in healthy donors. This PCR relied on a set of 60 Vbeta primers and 13 Jbeta primers. Here immunoSEQ multiplex PCR was the method, and the copy in TCRdb shows in-frame clones only, minus some. The repertoire table contains approximately 150,000 clones. Sample: PBMCs. The receptors here all came from a male donor in good health and CMV-seronegative.

This chain joins TRBV25-1 and TRBJ2-7, with 11 positions matching TRBD2. This CDR3 has 17 amino acids. V lost 3 bases, J lost 5 bases, and 12 bases stayed unmatched. The germline V gene encodes CDR1 MGHDK and CDR2 SYGVNS. DNA for the CDR3: TGTGCCAGCAGTGAGTTAGCGGGAGGGCCGGAACCCCACGAGCAGTACTTC. It codes for CASSELAGGPEPHEQYF.

The chain employs TRBV18 and TRBJ2-5, with TRBD1 matching over 7 bases. Germline V gene data show CDR1 as KGHSH and CDR2 as LQKENI. V lost 3 bases to trimming and J lost 5 bases; unmatched junction nucleotides: 6. The length of the CDR3 is 14 residues. The CDR3 is CASSPGQVEETQYF. DNA of the CDR3: TGTGCCAGCTCACCCGGACAGGTCGAGGAGACCCAGTACTTC.

The rearrangement uses TRBV2 and TRBJ2-3, with 9 positions matching TRBD2. Trimming removed 5 bases from V and 1 base from J; junction bases left unmatched: 4. The CDR3 totals 15 residues. The germline CDR1 and CDR2 sequences are SNHLY and FYNNEI. The CDR3 coding sequence is TGTGCCAGCAGTATACTAGCGGGCCGCACAGATACGCAGTATTTT. It is translated as CASSILAGRTDTQYF. The complete variable domain, with remaining parts taken from reference TRBV2 and TRBJ2-3, reads EPEVTQTPSHQVTQMGQEVILRCVPISNHLYFYWYRQILGQKVEFLVSFYNNEISEKSEIFDDQFSVERPDGSNFTLKIRSTKLEDSAMYFCASSILAGRTDTQYFGPGTRLTVL.

The chain combines TRBV28 with TRBJ1-4; 8 positions agree with TRBD1. J was trimmed by 3 bases and V by 4 bases; bases with no gene match: 4. CDR1 is MDHEN, CDR2 SYDVKM, per germline. CDR3 length equals 15 residues. The CDR3 sequence is CASSSGGAANEKLFF. The CDR3 nucleotides read TGTGCCAGCAGTTCAGGGGGCGCAGCTAATGAAAAACTGTTTTTT.

The chain combines TRBV27 with TRBJ1-1; D uncertain. This CDR3 spans 15 amino acids. Looked up from germline, CDR1 is MNHEY and CDR2 is SMNVEV (reference sequence). Trimming removed 0 bases from V and 3 bases from J, with 11 bases in between. CDR3 region: CASSLSSTGDTEAFF. CDR3 DNA: TGTGCCAGCAGTTTATCGAGTACGGGAGACACTGAAGCTTTCTTT.

The rearrangement uses TRBV29-1 and TRBJ1-4; D is uncertain. Trimming removed 5 bases at V and 9 bases at J, with 16 bases between. Germline CDR1 reads SQVTM; CDR2 reads ANQGSEA. The CDR3 has 13 residues. The CDR3 bases are TGCAGCGTTTTAGGGAGCCGCCAGAAAAAACTGTTTTTT. Protein: CSVLGSRQKKLFF. The variable domain in full, completed from reference TRBV29-1 and TRBJ1-4, reads SAVISQKPSRDICQRGTSLTIQCQVDSQVTMMFWYRQQPGQSLTLIATANQGSEATYESGFVIDKFPISRPNLTFSTLTVSNMSPEDSSIYLCSVLGSRQKKLFFGSGTQLSVL.

The chain links TRBV6-5 to TRBJ1-2, with a tentative D call TRBD1 (6 bases). The V end was cut by 0 bases, the J end by 7 bases, with 15 bases between. The CDR3 consists of 15 residues. Germline V lookup: CDR1 MNHEY, CDR2 SVGAGI. The CDR3 is CASSYSIGTIGGYTF. Written as DNA, the CDR3 is TGTGCCAGCAGTTACTCGATAGGGACAATAGGTGGCTACACCTTC.

The chain recombines TRBV6-5 with TRBJ2-5; D gene unclear. The J call could be wrong; TRBJ2-7 is a better fit for the DNA end. The CDR3 length is 13 residues. CDR1 is MNHEY and CDR2 is SVGAGI in the germline V gene. CDR3 sequence: CASSYAGSYEQYF. The CDR3 DNA sequence: TGTGCCAGCAGTTACGCAGGCTCCTACGAGCAGTACTTC.